This T cell receptor (beta chain) stems from a study of blood T cell repertoires in COVID-19. Whole-study context: COVID-19 samples collected from the United States, Italy and Spain covered acute and convalescent phases. PBMCs, B-cell-depleted T cells, or T cells provided the cDNA or gDNA that made up the material.

Methods used by the authors: Reference gene primer amplification in the assay estimated nucleated cell counts. TCRdb's copy holds only in-frame clones and misses some; the assay was immunoSEQ multiplex PCR. That table furnishes V, J and clone size, whereas the DNA furnished D and trimming. The sample carries roughly 280,000 clones, approximately 91% recorded once. From germline, CDR1 is LNHDA and CDR2 SQIVND (reference sequence). CDR3 length: 11 residues. V was pared by 8 bases and J by 6 bases, with 8 bases between. In this sample, this clone turned up once. This TCR derives from a man in his fifties or sixties with acute or convalescent COVID-19. The sample comprised peripheral blood. The rearrangement links TRBV19 to TRBJ1-5; D not certain. This CDR3 reads CASGSGQPQHF. Written as DNA, the CDR3 is TGTGCCAGTGGTTCGGGTCAGCCCCAGCATTTT.